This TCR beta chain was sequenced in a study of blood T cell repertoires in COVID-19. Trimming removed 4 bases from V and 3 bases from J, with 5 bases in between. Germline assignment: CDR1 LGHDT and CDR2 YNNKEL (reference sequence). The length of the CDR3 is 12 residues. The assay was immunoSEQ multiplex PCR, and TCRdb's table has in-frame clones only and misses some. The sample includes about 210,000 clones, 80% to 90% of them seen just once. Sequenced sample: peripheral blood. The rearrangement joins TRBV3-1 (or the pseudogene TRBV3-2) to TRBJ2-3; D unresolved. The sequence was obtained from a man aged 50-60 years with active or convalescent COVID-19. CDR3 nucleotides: TGTGCCAGCAGCCCACAGACAGATACGCAGTATTTT. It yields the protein CASSPQTDTQYF.